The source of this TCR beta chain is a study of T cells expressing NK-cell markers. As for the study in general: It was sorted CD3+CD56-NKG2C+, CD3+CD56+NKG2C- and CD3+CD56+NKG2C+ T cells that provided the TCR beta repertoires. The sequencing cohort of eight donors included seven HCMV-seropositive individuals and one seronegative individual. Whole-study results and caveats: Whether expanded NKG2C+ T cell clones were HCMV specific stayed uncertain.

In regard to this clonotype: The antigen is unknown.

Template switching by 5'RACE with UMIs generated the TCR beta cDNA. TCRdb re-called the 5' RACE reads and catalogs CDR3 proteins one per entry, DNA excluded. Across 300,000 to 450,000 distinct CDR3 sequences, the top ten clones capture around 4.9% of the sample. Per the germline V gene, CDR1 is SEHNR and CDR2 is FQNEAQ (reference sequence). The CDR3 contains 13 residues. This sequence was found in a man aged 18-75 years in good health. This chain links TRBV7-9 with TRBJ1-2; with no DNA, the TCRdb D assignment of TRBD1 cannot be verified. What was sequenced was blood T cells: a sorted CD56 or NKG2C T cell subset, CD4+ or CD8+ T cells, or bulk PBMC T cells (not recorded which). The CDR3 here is CASSLGTRYGYTF. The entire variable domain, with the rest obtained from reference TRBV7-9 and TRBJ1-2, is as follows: DTGVSQNPRHKITKRGQNVTFRCDPISEHNRLYWYRQTLGQGPEFLTYFQNEAQLEKSRLLSDRFSAERPKGSFSTLEIQRTEQGDSAMYLCASSLGTRYGYTFGSGTRLTVV.